The 14 T cell receptor beta chains below all came from one sample that was sequenced in a study of low-dose radiotherapy and immunotherapy resistance in tumors. A constant-region primer paired with the V-primer adapter amplified TCRs over around 18 PCR cycles. A single record per CDR3 protein comes from TCRdb applying MiXCR to the reads. Here the sample spans over 50,000 distinct CDR3 sequences, around 35% being singletons. The time point was: after trial treatment. Indicated treatment: LDRT plus nivolumab, ipilimumab, low-dose cyclophosphamide and aspirin (RACIN trial). Sample: PBMCs, taken after low-dose radiotherapy plus immunotherapy. All receptors derive from a male donor with rectosigmoid adenocarcinoma.

This clonotype showed up many times. This chain connects TRBV24-1 to TRBJ2-3; D is unclear. The ends were cut back, 7 bases at V and 4 bases at J, with 11 bases in the middle. This CDR3 is built from 13 residues. Germline loops: CDR1 KGHDR, CDR2 SFDVKD. Here the CDR3 reads CATSVPGADTQYF. The CDR3 region has the DNA TGTGCCACCAGCGTCCCAGGAGCAGATACGCAGTATTTT.

This chain uses TRBV5-8 with TRBJ1-2, with unresolved D. V lost 4 bases and J lost 0, with 7 bases in between. The CDR3 is 13 amino acids. The germline CDR1 and CDR2 sequences are SGHTS and YDEGEE. The CDR3 DNA sequence: TGTGCCAGCAGCAGGGAATCTAACTATGGCTACACCTTC. Translating it yields CASSRESNYGYTF.

In its sample, this clonotype was seen a few times. This chain connects TRBV6-2 or TRBV6-3 to TRBJ2-1; 10 nucleotides match TRBD2. The CDR3 loop spans 16 amino acids. CDR1 and CDR2 from the germline V gene are MNHEY and SVGEGT. The V and J ends lost 2 bases and 8 bases, in that order; junction bases with no gene match: 9. CDR3 in amino acids: CASSYPPGSGGDEQFF. Written as DNA, the CDR3 is TGTGCCAGCAGTTACCCGCCGGGGAGCGGGGGGGATGAGCAGTTCTTC.

In this sample, this clonotype turned up a few times. The rearrangement links TRBV20-1 to TRBJ1-5; 8 bases line up with TRBD1. The V and J ends lost 1 base and 2 bases, in that order; junction bases with no gene match: 10. This CDR3 has 17 residues. CDR1 and CDR2 (germline): DFQATT, SNEGSKA (reference sequence). The CDR3 coding sequence is TGCAGTGCTAGAGCAGGGGGCGGGTTTGAGGGCAATCAGCCCCAGCATTTT. It specifies CSARAGGGFEGNQPQHF.

This clonotype was observed once. With only one base between it and a far larger clone, this is likely a read error. J is TRBJ2-6 and V is TRBV6-1, with D possibly TRBD1 on 5 matching bases. The V gene lost 6 bases and the J gene lost 0 bases, with 9 bases spanning the gap. The V gene's germline CDR1 is MNHNS and CDR2 SASEGT. The CDR3 sequence is 15 residues long. The CDR3 coding sequence is TGTGCCAGCAGAGACGACAGCTCTGGGGCCAACGTCCTGACTTTC. Translated: CASRDDSSGANVLTF.

This clonotype was found many times. The chain uses TRBV5-8 and TRBJ2-7; 12 nucleotides line up with TRBD1. Germline V gives CDR1 SGHTS, CDR2 YDEGEE. The CDR3 totals 18 residues. Unmatched junction bases numbered 15, after V lost 4 bases and J lost 4 bases. The CDR3: CASSPTRVWDRGLYEQYF. In DNA, the CDR3 is TGTGCCAGCAGCCCCACACGGGTATGGGACAGGGGGCTTTACGAGCAGTACTTC.

This clonotype came up many times. This rearrangement joins TRBV10-3 to TRBJ2-3; D might be TRBD1 or TRBD2, each matching 5 bases. The CDR3 covers 15 residues. V was shortened by 5 bases and J by 0 bases, with 12 bases between the two germline ends. Looked up from germline, CDR1 is ENHRY and CDR2 is SYGVKD. CDR3 in DNA: TGTGCCATCAGTTCCGGGACGACTAGCACAGATACGCAGTATTTT. Translation gives CAISSGTTSTDTQYF.

This clonotype was recorded only once. With a far larger clone one base away, a read error is the likely cause. This chain joins TRBV27 and TRBJ2-1; D unclear. V was pared by 5 bases and J by 4 bases, with 3 bases between. CDR1 is MNHEY, CDR2 SMNVEV, per germline (reference sequence). The CDR3 extends over 11 amino acids. CDR3 residues: CASSGYNEQFF. In DNA, the CDR3 is TGTGCCAGCAGTGGGTACAATGAGCAGTTCTTC.

To note about this clonotype: With only one base between it and a far larger clone, this is likely a read error. This rearrangement joins TRBV7-9 to TRBJ2-5; 11 bases map to TRBD2. The germline V gene has CDR1 SEHNR and CDR2 FQNEAQ (reference sequence). Trimming removed 6 bases from V and 11 bases from J; junction bases left unmatched: 14. This CDR3 has 15 residues. The CDR3 coding sequence is TGTGCCAGCAGTCCGACTAGCGGGAACTACAATGAGCAGTACTTC. Translating gives CASSPTSGNYNEQYF.

This clonotype has ten or more counts. V gene TRBV6-4 combines with J gene TRBJ2-1; TRBD1 agrees at 7 bases. Trimming at V came to 5 bases and at J to 8 bases, leaving 9 bases not matched to a gene. This CDR3 region has 14 residues. CDR1 MRHNA and CDR2 SNTAGT come from the germline V gene. This chain's CDR3 is CASSHDGDRDEQFF. The CDR3 DNA is TGTGCCAGCAGTCACGACGGAGACAGGGATGAGCAGTTCTTC.

The V and J genes are TRBV20-1 and TRBJ2-1, with a weak D call TRBD2 (6 bases). The V gene lost 3 bases and the J gene lost 0 bases, with 9 bases spanning the gap. CDR1 DFQATT and CDR2 SNEGSKA come from the germline V gene (reference sequence). The CDR3 extends over 14 amino acids. The CDR3 protein is CSASRESSYNEQFF. The CDR3 nucleotides read TGCAGTGCTAGTCGGGAGAGCTCCTACAATGAGCAGTTCTTC.

This clonotype was counted ten times or more. The gene calls are TRBV29-1 and TRBJ2-7; D is perhaps TRBD1 (6 bases). V lost 5 bases and J 6 bases, leaving 17 bases between the germline ends. Per the germline V gene, CDR1 is SQVTM and CDR2 is ANQGSEA. The CDR3 is 13 residues long. The CDR3 DNA is TGCAGCGTTTCGACCGGGACACCCTTCGAGCAGTACTTC. As protein: CSVSTGTPFEQYF.

The V gene is TRBV6-1, the J gene TRBJ1-1; D might be TRBD1 (6 bases). The CDR3 has 13 amino acids. The V gene's germline CDR1 is MNHNS and CDR2 SASEGT. Trimming removed 7 bases from V and 1 base from J, with 10 bases in between. CDR3 sequence reads: CASKKGGNTEAFF. The CDR3 DNA is TGTGCCAGCAAGAAGGGGGGGAACACTGAAGCTTTCTTT.

This clonotype occurred many times. The chain is built from TRBV7-9 and TRBJ2-5; D unresolved. V gave up 5 bases and J gave up 5 bases, with 6 bases separating them. Germline values: CDR1 SEHNR, CDR2 FQNEAQ (reference sequence). This CDR3 is 11 amino acids long. The CDR3 region is CASSPVETQYF. CDR3 DNA sequence: TGTGCCAGCAGCCCCGTGGAGACCCAGTACTTC.